The 30 T cell receptor beta chains listed next were all sequenced from one sample in a study of shared clonotypes between healthy human individuals. Produced via immunoSEQ multiplex PCR; TCRdb's table is partial and in-frame only. The data contain approximately 1.9 million clones, over 85% of them seen just once; the ten biggest clones take up 1.5% to 2%. Only CD45RO-negative cells positively selected for CCR7 counted as naive CD8 cells, so terminally differentiated effector memory CD45RA+ cells were excluded. Sequenced sample: naive CD8+ T cells from PBMCs. The source of these receptors is a young man in good health. Some clones in this sample may be carry-over from other donors' samples.

This clone has just a few counts. V gene TRBV27 combines with J gene TRBJ1-5; D remains unclear. V lost 6 bases and J 0 bases, leaving 15 bases between the germline ends. The CDR3 contains 16 residues. CDR1 MNHEY and CDR2 SMNVEV come from the germline V gene (reference sequence). The CDR3: CASRPGPGNSNQPQHF. The CDR3 DNA follows: TGTGCCAGCAGACCTGGACCGGGAAATAGCAATCAGCCCCAGCATTTT.

With respect to this clone: Germline and junction disagree at one end, which may indicate a read error. The chain recombines TRBV7-9 with TRBJ2-7; D gene unclear. From germline, CDR1 is SEHNR and CDR2 FQNEAQ (reference sequence). This CDR3 is 12 amino acids long. The CDR3 nucleotides read TGTGCCAGCAGCTTTGGTTCCTCCGAGCAGTACTTC. Translating gives CASSFGSSEQYF. The full variable domain, with the rest looked up from reference TRBV7-9 and TRBJ2-7, is DTGVSQNPRHKITKRGQNVTFRCDPISEHNRLYWYRQTLGQGPEFLTYFQNEAQLEKSRLLSDRFSAERPKGSFSTLEIQRTEQGDSAMYLCASSFGSSEQYFGPGTRLTVT.

The genes are TRBV30 and TRBJ2-7; 10 bases line up with TRBD2. Germline CDR1 is GTSNPN and CDR2 is SVGIG (reference sequence). This CDR3 has 18 residues. The trim removed 2 bases at V and 6 bases at J, leaving 19 bases unmatched. The CDR3 nucleotides read TGTGCCTGGAGTATTGTAAGGTGGACTGGGACTAGCGTCACCGAGCAGTACTTC. Translating gives CAWSIVRWTGTSVTEQYF.

The chain joins TRBV30 to TRBJ2-1; possibly TRBD2 for D (5 bases). The V end was cut by 5 bases, the J end by 0 bases, with 8 bases between. CDR1 GTSNPN and CDR2 SVGIG come from the germline V gene (reference sequence). This CDR3 contains 13 residues. As DNA, the CDR3 is TGTGCCTGGGGGCGGGTCTCCTACAATGAGCAGTTCTTC. This gives the protein CAWGRVSYNEQFF.

About this clone: Other nucleotide sequences from this sample produce the same CDR3. CDR3 bases: TGTGCCAGCAGTCCCCCAGGGGACGAGCAGTACTTC. Translating it yields CASSPPGDEQYF. This chain links TRBV28 with TRBJ2-7, with D possibly TRBD1 on 6 matching bases. Trimming left V 5 bases short and J 5 bases short, with 10 bases between. The CDR3 sequence is 12 residues long. Germline V lookup: CDR1 MDHEN, CDR2 SYDVKM.

This rearrangement joins TRBV29-1 to TRBJ2-7; D call uncertain. Germline V lookup: CDR1 SQVTM, CDR2 ANQGSEA. The CDR3 covers 14 residues. Trimming removed 3 bases from V and 7 bases from J, with 19 bases in between. The CDR3, as DNA: TGCAGCGTTGAGGAACTCCCAACGGTAGGAGAGCAGTACTTC. It is translated as CSVEELPTVGEQYF.

This clone was observed a single time. This chain uses TRBV5-5 with TRBJ1-4, with 7 bases aligning to TRBD1. The germline V gene has CDR1 SGHKS and CDR2 YYEKEE (reference sequence). Trimming at V came to 6 bases and at J to 8 bases, leaving 13 bases not matched to a gene. The length of the CDR3 is 15 residues. CDR3 residues: CASNDRGLVREKLFF. The CDR3 DNA reads as TGTGCCAGCAACGATAGGGGGCTCGTTCGGGAAAAACTGTTTTTT.

This chain links TRBV9 with TRBJ1-5; D is perhaps TRBD1 (5 bases). CDR3 length: 15 residues. Germline loops: CDR1 SGDLS, CDR2 YYNGEE. With 0 bases removed from V and 5 bases from J, the gap between germline ends came to 12 bases. The CDR3 here is CASSVAAGGDQPQHF. The DNA for the CDR3 is TGTGCCAGCAGCGTAGCTGCCGGGGGGGATCAGCCCCAGCATTTT.

The chain is built from TRBV9 and TRBJ1-1, with D possibly being TRBD1 (5 bases). Deletions cut 0 bases from V and 2 bases from J, with 11 bases between. CDR1 is SGDLS and CDR2 is YYNGEE in the germline V gene. This CDR3 is built from 15 residues. The DNA for the CDR3 is TGTGCCAGCAGCGTAGCAGGCAGGGTAAACACTGAAGCTTTCTTT. Protein product: CASSVAGRVNTEAFF. Complete variable domain (other parts from reference TRBV9 and TRBJ1-1): DSGVTQTPKHLITATGQRVTLRCSPRSGDLSVYWYQQSLDQGLQFLIQYYNGEERAKGNILERFSAQQFPDLHSELNLSSLELGDSALYFCASSVAGRVNTEAFFGQGTRLTVV.

The chain couples TRBV4-1 to TRBJ2-3; weak D call: TRBD2 (5 bases). Germline V gives CDR1 MGHRA, CDR2 YSYEKL. The CDR3 runs 17 residues. Deletions cut 8 bases from V and 2 bases from J, with 23 bases between. CDR3 in amino acids: CASARPQAGLNTDTQYF. CDR3 nucleotides: TGCGCCAGCGCCCGGCCCCAGGCGGGTCTTAACACAGATACGCAGTATTTT.

The chain joins TRBV6-6 to TRBJ1-2, with a weak D call TRBD1 (5 bases). The CDR3 is 15 residues long. Trimming pared 2 bases from V and 3 bases from J, leaving 13 bases between. Germline CDR1 and CDR2: MNHNY and SVGAGI (reference sequence). The CDR3 DNA follows: TGTGCCAGCAGTTACCGGGACCGACTAGACTATGGCTACACCTTC. Translated, it gives CASSYRDRLDYGYTF.

The rearrangement links TRBV6-5 to TRBJ2-1; no clear D gene. Germline CDR1 and CDR2: MNHEY and SVGAGI. V lost 5 bases and J 0 bases, leaving 8 bases between the germline ends. The CDR3 totals 14 residues. CDR3 DNA sequence: TGTGCCAGCAGTCTATCAAGCTCCTACAATGAGCAGTTCTTC. This gives the protein CASSLSSSYNEQFF.

V is TRBV7-3 and J is TRBJ2-3, with 7 bases fitting TRBD2. Germline V gene lookup returns CDR1 SGHTA and CDR2 FQGTGA. The CDR3 contains 15 residues. The V and J ends lost 6 bases and 2 bases, in that order; junction bases with no gene match: 8. This CDR3 reads CASSQGTTNTDTQYF. CDR3 in DNA: TGTGCCAGCAGTCAAGGGACTACCAACACAGATACGCAGTATTTT.

CDR3 loop: CASSVATRRGASSYEQYF. The CDR3 DNA sequence: TGTGCCAGCAGCGTAGCAACGAGAAGAGGGGCCTCCTCCTACGAGCAGTACTTC. The V and J genes are TRBV9 and TRBJ2-7, with D tentatively TRBD1 or TRBD2 (5 bases each). From germline, CDR1 is SGDLS and CDR2 YYNGEE. Trimming cost V 0 bases and J 0 bases, with 19 bases left between them. CDR3 size: 18 residues. The full variable domain, completed using reference TRBV9 and TRBJ2-7, is DSGVTQTPKHLITATGQRVTLRCSPRSGDLSVYWYQQSLDQGLQFLIQYYNGEERAKGNILERFSAQQFPDLHSELNLSSLELGDSALYFCASSVATRRGASSYEQYFGPGTRLTVT.

Here the CDR3 reads CASSLPGENTEAFF. The CDR3 nucleotides are TGTGCCAGCAGCTTACCAGGGGAGAACACTGAAGCTTTCTTT. The chain links TRBV7-9 to TRBJ1-1; possibly TRBD1 for D (6 bases). V shed 2 bases and J shed 1 base, with 8 bases lying between them. Germline loops: CDR1 SEHNR, CDR2 FQNEAQ (reference sequence). The CDR3 extends over 14 amino acids.

The chain couples TRBV5-4 to TRBJ1-1; possibly TRBD1 for D (6 bases). Trimming shortened V by 4 bases and J by 1 base, and 14 bases separated the two germline ends. Per the germline V gene, CDR1 is SGHNT and CDR2 is YYREEE (reference sequence). The CDR3 spans 15 residues. CDR3 sequence: CASSDPGGANTEAFF. The CDR3 coding sequence is TGTGCCAGCAGCGACCCCGGGGGGGCGAACACTGAAGCTTTCTTT.

The V gene is TRBV10-2, the J gene TRBJ2-7, with D possibly matching TRBD1 (6 bases). The CDR3 is 11 amino acids. Germline V CDR1 and CDR2: WSHSY, SAAADI. Trimming stripped 4 bases from V and 6 bases from J, with 7 bases between. The CDR3 sequence: CASSGGGEQYF. The CDR3 DNA sequence: TGCGCCAGCAGTGGAGGGGGCGAGCAGTACTTC.

V usage is TRBV19 and J usage is TRBJ2-1, with a weak D call TRBD1 (5 bases). The V gene lost 5 bases and the J gene lost 4 bases, with 15 bases spanning the gap. This CDR3 contains 15 residues. Germline V gene data show CDR1 as LNHDA and CDR2 as SQIVND (reference sequence). The CDR3 sequence: CASSSSRTSYNEQFF. The CDR3 coding sequence is TGTGCCAGTAGTTCATCGAGGACATCTTACAATGAGCAGTTCTTC. The full variable domain, its missing parts supplied by reference TRBV19 and TRBJ2-1, is DGGITQSPKYLFRKEGQNVTLSCEQNLNHDAMYWYRQDPGQGLRLIYYSQIVNDFQKGDIAEGYSVSREKKESFPLTVTSAQKNPTAFYLCASSSSRTSYNEQFFGPGTRLTVL.

Regarding this clone: Other nucleotide sequences from this sample produce the same CDR3. This chain links TRBV29-1 with TRBJ1-2; weak D call: TRBD1 (5 bases). Per the germline V gene, CDR1 is SQVTM and CDR2 is ANQGSEA. The CDR3 extends over 10 amino acids. The germline V and J ends were trimmed by 4 bases and 7 bases, with 7 bases remaining between them. The CDR3: CSVGGSGYTF. Here the CDR3 DNA reads TGCAGCGTTGGGGGCTCTGGCTACACCTTC.

The V gene is TRBV9, the J gene TRBJ2-1; 7 bases are a match to TRBD2. The length of the CDR3 is 16 residues. V was clipped by 4 bases and J by 5 bases; unmatched bases: 12. Germline lookup yields CDR1 SGDLS and CDR2 YYNGEE. CDR3 nucleotides: TGTGCCAGCAGCCCCCGGGGGAGCGGGGCCGACAATGAGCAGTTCTTC. Amino acid sequence: CASSPRGSGADNEQFF.

The chain employs TRBV28 and TRBJ1-5; the D is unclear. Germline V gene sequence: CDR1 MDHEN, CDR2 SYDVKM. V dropped 4 bases and J dropped 0 bases, with 10 bases sitting between them. CDR3 length equals 15 residues. CDR3 bases: TGTGCCAGCAGTTCCAGCGTTGATAGCAATCAGCCCCAGCATTTT. Amino acids: CASSSSVDSNQPQHF.

The V gene is TRBV29-1, the J gene TRBJ2-1; D gene uncertain. V lost 3 bases and J 0 bases, leaving 15 bases between the germline ends. The CDR3 contains 16 residues. CDR1 is SQVTM and CDR2 is ANQGSEA in the germline V gene. As DNA, the CDR3 is TGCAGCGTTGAGTTTTCGGCGCTGTTCTCCTACAATGAGCAGTTCTTC. Protein: CSVEFSALFSYNEQFF.

J is TRBJ1-1 and V is TRBV5-6; D gene unclear. V was shortened by 1 base and J by 1 base, with 8 bases between the two germline ends. From germline, CDR1 is SGHDT and CDR2 YYEEEE. The CDR3 is made up of 14 amino acids. CDR3 nucleotide sequence: TGTGCCAGCAGCTTGACAACGGGGAACACTGAAGCTTTCTTT. It codes for CASSLTTGNTEAFF.

This chain links TRBV5-8 with TRBJ2-7, with D hard to call. Germline V gene lookup returns CDR1 SGHTS and CDR2 YDEGEE. This CDR3 spans 12 amino acids. V shed 4 bases and J shed 4 bases, with 9 bases lying between them. CDR3 nucleotide sequence: TGTGCCAGCAGCCTCGTTATTTACGAGCAGTACTTC. Translation gives CASSLVIYEQYF.

The V and J genes are TRBV29-1 and TRBJ2-1; D is ambiguous. Per the germline V gene, CDR1 is SQVTM and CDR2 is ANQGSEA. V was pared by 7 bases and J by 11 bases, with 15 bases between. CDR3 size: 11 residues. CDR3: CSASLSGQQFF. CDR3 nucleotide sequence: TGCAGCGCCTCCCTGTCGGGCCAGCAGTTCTTC.

The V and J genes are TRBV19 and TRBJ2-1; D is unclear. The germline CDR1 and CDR2 sequences are LNHDA and SQIVND (reference sequence). The CDR3 extends over 13 amino acids. Trimming cost V 5 bases and J 14 bases, with 19 bases left between them. In nucleotides, the CDR3 is TGTGCCAGTAGTTACCCTACCAACCCGCCGGAGTTCTTC. It is translated as CASSYPTNPPEFF. The full variable domain, with the rest looked up from reference TRBV19 and TRBJ2-1, is DGGITQSPKYLFRKEGQNVTLSCEQNLNHDAMYWYRQDPGQGLRLIYYSQIVNDFQKGDIAEGYSVSREKKESFPLTVTSAQKNPTAFYLCASSYPTNPPEFFGPGTRLTVL.

The J gene is TRBJ1-3, the V gene TRBV28, with D unresolved. The CDR3 contains 16 residues. Per germline, CDR1 MDHEN and CDR2 SYDVKM. Trimming cost V 1 base and J 0 bases, with 10 bases left between them. CDR3 region: CASSLSGIYSGNTIYF. CDR3 nucleotides: TGTGCCAGCAGTTTATCCGGCATTTACTCTGGAAACACCATATATTTT. Drawing the rest from reference TRBV28 and TRBJ1-3, the complete variable domain is DVKVTQSSRYLVKRTGEKVFLECVQDMDHENMFWYRQDPGLGLRLIYFSYDVKMKEKGDIPEGYSVSREKKERFSLILESASTNQTSMYLCASSLSGIYSGNTIYFGEGSWLTVV.

This sequence joins TRBV11-2 and TRBJ2-7; the match to TRBD2 covers 8 bases. Unmatched junction bases numbered 17, after V lost 2 bases and J lost 2 bases. The germline V gene has CDR1 SGHAT and CDR2 FQNNGV. The CDR3 is 19 residues long. The CDR3: CASSLFPSRKAGGPYEQYF. In DNA form, the CDR3 reads TGTGCCAGCAGCTTATTCCCCTCCCGTAAGGCGGGGGGTCCCTACGAGCAGTACTTC.

The rearrangement links TRBV5-5 to TRBJ2-7; 9 positions agree with TRBD1. V trimming: 4 bases; J trimming: 2 bases; junction bases outside the gene matches: 7. This CDR3 spans 15 amino acids. Germline V gives CDR1 SGHKS, CDR2 YYEKEE (reference sequence). The CDR3 is CASSGTGGSPYEQYF. CDR3 sequence (DNA): TGTGCCAGCAGCGGTACAGGGGGCAGTCCCTACGAGCAGTACTTC. Supplemented by reference TRBV5-5 and TRBJ2-7, the full variable domain reads DAGVTQSPTHLIKTRGQQVTLRCSPISGHKSVSWYQQVLGQGPQFIFQYYEKEERGRGNFPDRFSARQFPNYSSELNVNALLLGDSALYLCASSGTGGSPYEQYFGPGTRLTVT.

V is TRBV7-9 and J is TRBJ1-2; no clear D. CDR3 length: 14 amino acids. CDR1 and CDR2 (germline): SEHNR, FQNEAQ (reference sequence). The V end lost 8 bases, the J end lost 5 bases, and 18 bases lay between the germline ends. CDR3 sequence (DNA): TGTGCCAGCTCCGAATCAAGCCTCGAATATGGCTACACCTTC. Translated, it gives CASSESSLEYGYTF.